This T cell receptor (beta chain) originates from a study of blood T cell repertoires in COVID-19. Background on the study: Some COVID-19 samples were acute and others convalescent; all came from the United States, Italy and Spain. T cells, B-cell-depleted T cells, or PBMCs provided the cDNA or gDNA that served as material.

Authors' processing steps: Reference gene primer amplification in the assay estimated nucleated cell counts. Clones were read by immunoSEQ multiplex PCR, and TCRdb kept only the in-frame ones, dropping some. Clonal size and the V and J genes are those of that table, whereas D and trimming came from the DNA. The sample yields over 150,000 clones, around four fifths seen once. This CDR3 spans 15 amino acids. Germline trimming cut 0 bases from V and 0 bases from J; bases unmatched to any gene: 2. Germline CDR1 and CDR2: SGHRS and YFSETQ. The clonotype was recovered from a woman older than 75 with acute or convalescent COVID-19. The chain employs TRBV5-1 and TRBJ1-1, with 7 bases matching TRBD1. Sequenced: peripheral blood. CDR3 residues: CASSLEGQMNTEAFF. CDR3 coding DNA: TGCGCCAGCAGCTTGGAGGGACAGATGAACACTGAAGCTTTCTTT.